One sample yielded the 3 T cell receptor beta chains listed below, sequenced in a study of primary melanoma T cells and metastatic recurrence. Profiled with immunoSEQ multiplex PCR; TCRdb holds only in-frame clones, not every one. Among over 3,000 clones, around 80% were seen once, and the ten largest hold 20% to 25%. The specimen was melanoma tumor tissue. These receptors were obtained from a human donor with melanoma.

This sequence joins TRBV28 and TRBJ1-3; 7 bases are shared with TRBD1. The CDR3 totals 14 residues. V lost 6 bases, J lost 0 bases, and 2 bases stayed unmatched. In germline, CDR1 is MDHEN, CDR2 SYDVKM. The CDR3 loop is CASRPGGSGNTIYF. DNA of the CDR3: TGTGCCAGCAGACCAGGGGGCTCTGGAAACACCATATATTTT.

The chain has TRBV6-8 and TRBJ2-7; TRBD2 aligns across 13 bases. With 6 bases clipped from V and 3 bases from J, the junction kept 14 bases outside the gene matches. Germline assignment: CDR1 MNHGY and CDR2 SAAAGT. The CDR3 has 18 amino acids. CDR3 DNA sequence: TGTGCCAGCAGCCCGACTAGCGGGAGGTCTTGGCTGATCTACGAGCAGTACTTC. This sequence encodes CASSPTSGRSWLIYEQYF.

This clone qualifies as large. The chain joins TRBV6-8 to TRBJ1-2, with a tentative D call TRBD1 (6 bases). The CDR3 is 16 residues long. Trimming took off 0 bases at V and 9 bases at J, with 20 bases between the two ends. Germline CDR1 MNHGY, CDR2 SAAAGT. CDR3 nucleotide sequence: TGTGCCAGCAGTTACTCTCGGACATTGGGGGCGCCCTGCTACACCTTC. It is translated as CASSYSRTLGAPCYTF.